The next 30 T cell receptor beta chains were all read from a single sample in a study of CD8+CD57+ T cells in acquired aplastic anemia. For CDR3 and TCR beta VDJ profiling, genomic DNA was the template used. MiXCR was run by TCRdb on the reads, yielding one entry per CDR3 protein. The repertoire holds roughly 250,000 distinct CDR3 sequences, with approximately 79% as singletons. By flow cytometry, patients selected for sequencing had shown an expansion of CD8+CD57+ cells. The sequenced sample consisted of sorted CD4+, CD8+, or CD8+CD57+ T cells (not recorded which) from PBMCs. These receptors came from a human donor with aplastic anemia.

A note on this clonotype: One end of the junction varies from germline; a read error may be responsible. CDR3 residues: CASGDGGTGLKDF. Here the CDR3 DNA reads TGTGCCAGCGGCGACGGGGGCACAGGTTTGAAGGATTTT. This chain links TRBV9 with TRBJ2-3, with D perhaps matching TRBD1 or TRBD2 (6 bases each). Germline lookup yields CDR1 SGDLS and CDR2 YYNGEE. The CDR3 sequence is 13 residues long.

This sequence joins TRBV7-6 and TRBJ2-5; 9 bases match TRBD1. This CDR3 contains 15 residues. Trimming at V came to 1 base and at J to 5 bases, leaving 5 bases not matched to a gene. From germline, CDR1 is SGHVS and CDR2 FNYEAQ. The CDR3 DNA reads as TGTGCCAGCAGCTTAGTACAGGGGGCGGGGGAGACCCAGTACTTC. It is translated as CASSLVQGAGETQYF. The full variable domain, rest sourced from reference TRBV7-6 and TRBJ2-5, is GAGVSQSPRYKVTKRGQDVALRCDPISGHVSLYWYRQALGQGPEFLTYFNYEAQQDKSGLPNDRFSAERPEGSISTLTIQRTEQRDSAMYRCASSLVQGAGETQYFGPGTRLLVL.

In its sample, this clonotype is medium-sized (0.01 to 0.1%). The chain employs TRBV10-3 and TRBJ1-2, with D unclear. The CDR3 covers 12 residues. Deletions cut 6 bases from V and 7 bases from J, with 12 bases between. Per the germline V gene, CDR1 is ENHRY and CDR2 is SYGVKD. Here the CDR3 DNA reads TGTGCCATCAGCGATAAGGGTGGTGGCTACACCTTC. It translates to CAISDKGGGYTF.

This chain joins TRBV7-2 and TRBJ2-7; tentative D call: TRBD2 (6 bases). There are 18 residues in the CDR3. Trimming cost V 3 bases and J 1 base, with 22 bases left between them. Germline V CDR1 and CDR2: SGHTA, FQGNSA. CDR3 sequence reads: CASSFHPGGEALSYEQYV. CDR3 in DNA: TGTGCCAGCAGCTTTCATCCGGGCGGGGAAGCCCTTTCCTACGAGCAGTACGTC.

As for this clonotype: At one boundary the junction diverges from the germline segment, which might be a read error. This chain links TRBV2 with TRBJ2-1; D could derive from TRBD1 or TRBD2 (6 bases each). The CDR3 loop spans 16 amino acids. Germline assignment: CDR1 SNHLY and CDR2 FYNNEI. The CDR3 bases are TGTGCCAGCGGGGACGGGGGCGGAAATACGCAGTATCTTGGCCCCTTC. Translation gives CASGDGGGNTQYLGPF.

Concerning this clonotype itself: Germline and junction disagree at one end, which may indicate a read error. The chain employs TRBV10-3 and TRBJ2-7; possibly TRBD2 for D (5 bases). The V gene's germline CDR1 is ENHRY and CDR2 SYGVKD. The CDR3 is made up of 14 amino acids. Written as DNA, the CDR3 is TGTGCCATCAGTGAGTACCAGGAGGACTCAGCGCCAGCATTC. The encoded protein is CAISEYQEDSAPAF.

The CDR3 loop is CASSARTGNTVEQQYV. CDR3 nucleotides: TGTGCCAGCAGCGCCCGGACAGGGAACACCGTGGAGCAGCAGTACGTC. The chain is built from TRBV9 and TRBJ2-7; 8 bases fit TRBD1. The CDR3 is 16 residues long. V was pared by 3 bases and J by 8 bases, with 16 bases of the junction left unmatched. Germline lookup yields CDR1 SGDLS and CDR2 YYNGEE.

A note on this clonotype: One end of the junction is discordant with germline, which a read error may explain. The DNA of the CDR3 is TGCGCCAGCAGCTTTGTATCAGGGGCGGGCTATGAAGCTTTCTTT. This encodes CASSFVSGAGYEAFF. V is TRBV7-8 and J is TRBJ1-1, with a possible D match to TRBD1 (6 bases). The CDR3 spans 15 residues. The V gene's germline CDR1 is SGHVS and CDR2 FQNEAQ. Full variable domain (rest looked up from reference TRBV7-8 and TRBJ1-1): GAGVSQSPRYKVAKRGQDVALRCDPISGHVSLFWYQQALGQGPEFLTYFQNEAQLDKSGLPSDRFFAERPEGSVSTLKIQRTQQEDSAVYLCASSFVSGAGYEAFFGQGTRLTVV.

This clonotype was observed at least ten times. This chain links TRBV27 with TRBJ2-5, with D perhaps matching TRBD2 (6 bases). The CDR3 spans 15 residues. CDR1 and CDR2 from the germline V gene are MNHEY and SMNVEV (reference sequence). V was clipped by 5 bases and J by 5 bases, with 18 bases between them. CDR3 DNA: TGTGCCAGCAGTCCAGCGGGTTGGTCGGGGGAGACCCAGTACTTC. Amino acid sequence: CASSPAGWSGETQYF.

As for this clonotype: The missing conserved phenylalanine or tryptophan at the end of this CDR3 makes a read error likely. The limits of the CDR3 on the DNA are not certain, so only TCRdb's listed CDR3 is given. This chain connects TRBV2 to TRBJ2-6; the table names TRBD1, a call not compared with the DNA. The germline CDR1 and CDR2 sequences are SNHLY and FYNNEI. Both ends counted, the CDR3 spans 16 residues. This chain's CDR3 is CASSDGGIHEQSVVPV.

This clonotype was seen a few times. The chain is built from TRBV7-2 and TRBJ1-1; 8 bases are a match to TRBD1. Trimming removed 3 bases from V and 14 bases from J; junction bases left unmatched: 17. This CDR3 is 15 amino acids long. Per germline, CDR1 SGHTA and CDR2 FQGNSA. CDR3 region: CASSLAGGADNGYFF. The CDR3 DNA reads TGTGCCAGCAGCTTGGCAGGGGGCGCCGACAATGGCTACTTCTTT.

CDR3 nucleotide sequence: TGTGCCAGCAGCTTAGCGGCAGGTGGGGATAAACGGAATCAGTACTTC. This translates into CASSLAAGGDKRNQYF. The V gene is TRBV7-8, the J gene TRBJ2-5; D gene unclear. From germline, CDR1 is SGHVS and CDR2 FQNEAQ. Trimming took 0 bases from V and 11 from J, leaving 22 bases between them. CDR3 length: 16 residues.

Concerning this clonotype itself: One end of the junction varies from germline; a read error may be responsible. Here the CDR3 reads CASRLVGSIQFF. For the CDR3, the DNA is TGTGCCAGCAGATTAGTTGGGAGCATTCAGTTCTTC. The rearrangement links TRBV7-9 to TRBJ2-4; D is possibly TRBD2 (5 bases). The DNA matches TRBJ2-1 better at its end, which makes the J call doubtful. Germline assignment: CDR1 SEHNR and CDR2 FQNEAQ (reference sequence). CDR3 size: 12 residues.

V and J are TRBV9 and TRBJ2-4; 7 bases are shared with TRBD2. From germline, CDR1 is SGDLS and CDR2 YYNGEE. This CDR3 comprises 13 residues. The V gene end was trimmed by 4 bases and the J gene end by 7 bases; junction bases not matched to a gene: 5. The CDR3 region has the DNA TGTGCCAGCAGCCCTGGAGCGGGGAACATTCAGTACTTC. Protein product: CASSPGAGNIQYF. Supplemented by reference TRBV9 and TRBJ2-4, the full variable domain reads DSGVTQTPKHLITATGQRVTLRCSPRSGDLSVYWYQQSLDQGLQFLIQYYNGEERAKGNILERFSAQQFPDLHSELNLSSLELGDSALYFCASSPGAGNIQYFGAGTRLSVL.

The rearrangement joins TRBV7-3 to TRBJ2-7; possible D gene TRBD1, 5 bases. The CDR3 is 18 amino acids. Germline V CDR1 and CDR2: SGHTA, FQGTGA. Between the trimmed V and J ends, which lost 4 bases and 7 bases, there was a span of 29 bases. CDR3: CASSWHRQNTEAFYEQYV. Here the CDR3 DNA reads TGTGCCAGCAGCTGGCACAGGCAGAACACTGAAGCTTTCTATGAGCAGTACGTC.

The sample holds a few counts of this clonotype. The V and J genes are TRBV19 and TRBJ1-2, with D hard to call. The germline V gene encodes CDR1 LNHDA and CDR2 SQIVND (reference sequence). The V gene lost 6 bases and the J gene lost 4 bases, with 18 bases spanning the gap. The CDR3 is made up of 15 amino acids. The CDR3 protein is CASRAGEYPGYGYTF. In DNA, the CDR3 is TGTGCCAGTAGGGCCGGAGAGTACCCTGGCTATGGCTACACCTTC.

Regarding this clonotype: The junction does not match germline at one end; this may be a read error. This rearrangement joins TRBV19 to TRBJ1-1; D is ambiguous. Germline loops: CDR1 LNHDA, CDR2 SQIVND (reference sequence). This CDR3 is 13 amino acids long. The CDR3 sequence is CASSIVRNTEVFF. The CDR3 DNA sequence: TGTGCCAGTAGTATCGTCAGGAACACTGAAGTTTTCTTT.

V and J are TRBV12-3 or TRBV12-4 and TRBJ2-5; 16 nucleotides align to TRBD2. With V trimmed by 5 bases and J by 2 bases, 2 bases remained unmatched. This CDR3 is 16 amino acids long. The CDR3 DNA is TGTGCCAGCAGTGAGGGACTAGCGGGAGGGCAAGAGACCCAGTACTTC. As protein: CASSEGLAGGQETQYF.

About this clonotype: The junction departs from germline at one end; a sequencing error may be responsible. This sequence joins TRBV7-8 and TRBJ2-3; D is possibly TRBD2 (5 bases). The CDR3 has 14 amino acids. CDR1 is SGHVS, CDR2 FQNEAQ, per germline. The CDR3 DNA reads as TGTGCCAGCAGCGTAGTACCCGGGGAGCATACTCAGTATTTT. This translates into CASSVVPGEHTQYF.

The CDR3 DNA reads TGTGCCAGCAGCTTAACAGGGAGAGCCGACTATGGCTACACCTTC. Translating it yields CASSLTGRADYGYTF. The chain carries TRBV11-2 and TRBJ1-2; perhaps TRBD1 as D (6 bases). Germline CDR1 is SGHAT and CDR2 is FQNNGV. The germline V and J ends were trimmed by 2 bases and 3 bases, with 13 bases remaining between them. CDR3 length: 15 residues.

The genes are TRBV13 and TRBJ2-7; 13 bases match TRBD2. Looked up from germline, CDR1 is PRHDT and CDR2 is FYEKMQ (reference sequence). The CDR3 totals 16 residues. V lost 5 bases and J lost 5; bases outside the gene matches: 9. The CDR3 nucleotides are TGTGCCAGCAGCCCAGGACTAGCGGGAGTGCCCCACGAGCAGTACGTC. Translation gives CASSPGLAGVPHEQYV.

Details on this clonotype: This CDR3 is missing its conserved last phenylalanine or tryptophan, likely due to a read error. Because the CDR3's place on the DNA is in doubt, the DNA is left out and the CDR3 is given as listed by TCRdb. The chain is built from TRBV15 and TRBJ2-1; the table's D call, TRBD2, has no DNA check behind it. The CDR3 adds up to 16 amino acids, both ends counted. Germline V CDR1 and CDR2: LNHNV, YYDKDF (reference sequence). CDR3 loop: CATSLQRSGGSDQHFL.

The chain recombines TRBV7-9 with TRBJ1-5; TRBD1 agrees at 11 bases. Germline-derived CDR1 and CDR2 are SEHNR and FQNEAQ (reference sequence). Trimming removed 1 base from V and 10 bases from J; junction bases left unmatched: 9. The CDR3 totals 16 residues. CDR3 nucleotide sequence: TGTGCCAGCAGCTTAGGGGGGGACAGGGGGGTTCATCCCCAGCATTTT. Amino acids: CASSLGGDRGVHPQHF.

V usage is TRBV7-2 and J usage is TRBJ2-6; D is tentatively TRBD1 or TRBD2 (5 bases each). CDR3 size: 16 residues. CDR1 and CDR2 from the germline V gene are SGHTA and FQGNSA. Deletions cut 0 bases from V and 11 bases from J, with 17 bases between. CDR3 coding DNA: TGTGCCAGCAGCTTAGCGGGTGGTTCCGGGACGCACGTCCTGACTTTC. Translated, it gives CASSLAGGSGTHVLTF.

Concerning this clonotype itself: This likely comes from a read error, as the CDR3 has no conserved phenylalanine or tryptophan at its end. It is unclear where the CDR3 begins or ends on the DNA, so no DNA is shown, and the CDR3 is as TCRdb lists it. The chain carries TRBV2 and TRBJ1-2; the table names TRBD1, a call not compared with the DNA. Germline loops: CDR1 SNHLY, CDR2 FYNNEI. Including both end residues, the CDR3 is 16 amino acids long. The CDR3 loop reads CASRSQVAGQGYAYGS.

A few counts support this clonotype. This sequence joins TRBV29-1 and TRBJ1-2; 7 nucleotides align to TRBD1. The CDR3 runs to 11 residues. The V gene's germline CDR1 is SQVTM and CDR2 ANQGSEA. The V segment lost 5 bases and the J segment 6 bases; nucleotides outside the gene matches: 3. CDR3 residues: CSVSGGDGYTF. The CDR3 DNA follows: TGCAGCGTTTCAGGGGGTGATGGCTACACCTTC.

Remarks on this clonotype: Germline and junction disagree at one end, which may indicate a read error. The chain couples TRBV7-2 to TRBJ2-3, with 9 bases that match TRBD2. Germline CDR1 is SGHTA and CDR2 is FQGNSA. The CDR3 is made up of 15 amino acids. The CDR3 DNA reads TGTGCCAGCAGCGTAGCGGGAGACGCCACATATACCCACTATTTT. Protein product: CASSVAGDATYTHYF.

Only one count was recorded for this clonotype. This rearrangement joins TRBV20-1 to TRBJ1-2; no definite D call. This CDR3 spans 12 amino acids. The germline gives CDR1 DFQATT, CDR2 SNEGSKA (reference sequence). V was clipped by 6 bases and J by 2 bases, with 10 bases between them. CDR3 loop: CSADDLNYGYTF. Written as DNA, the CDR3 is TGCAGTGCCGATGACTTGAACTATGGCTACACCTTC.

To note about this clonotype: Germline is not matched at one junction end, which may reflect a read error. The chain recombines TRBV24-1 with TRBJ2-3; possible D gene TRBD2, 5 bases. Germline V lookup: CDR1 KGHDR, CDR2 SFDVKD. There are 14 residues in the CDR3. The CDR3 DNA is TGTGCCACCAGTGAAGCGGCGGTAACCACTGCAGCTTACTTT. Amino acids: CATSEAAVTTAAYF.

The chain joins TRBV11-3 to TRBJ2-1; 7 bases are a match to TRBD2. Unmatched junction bases numbered 11, after V lost 1 base and J lost 8 bases. Germline lookup yields CDR1 SGHNT and CDR2 YENEEA. The CDR3 is made up of 16 amino acids. Here the CDR3 reads CASSLAGDYGQDEQFF. The CDR3 DNA is TGTGCCAGCAGCTTAGCTGGGGACTACGGTCAGGATGAGCAGTTCTTC.